Following are 23 T cell receptor beta chains from one sample sequenced in a study of STAT5B mutations in CD4+ large granular lymphocyte leukemia. Repertoires were generated with immunoSEQ multiplex PCR, while TCRdb's copy carries only in-frame clones and drops some. Among 25,000 to 35,000 clones listed, roughly three quarters were seen once. Sequenced: CD4+ T cells from blood buffy coats. The receptors derive from a human donor in good health.

This clone has just a few counts. The gene calls are TRBV6-5 and TRBJ1-2; D uncertain. This CDR3 has 13 residues. V lost 9 bases and J lost 3, with 14 bases in between. CDR1 is MNHEY and CDR2 is SVGAGI in the germline V gene. The CDR3 reads CASRGGRDYGYTF. In nucleotides, the CDR3 is TGTGCCAGTCGTGGAGGGCGGGACTATGGCTACACCTTC.

The rearrangement links TRBV11-3 to TRBJ2-2; D might be TRBD1 (5 bases). This CDR3 has 17 amino acids. Trimming shortened V by 5 bases and J by 6 bases, and 22 bases separated the two germline ends. Germline CDR1 is SGHNT and CDR2 is YENEEA. CDR3 amino acids: CASSPHPGRPGAGELFF. As DNA, the CDR3 is TGTGCCAGCAGCCCCCACCCAGGGCGGCCGGGCGCCGGGGAGCTGTTTTTT.

V gene TRBV4-3 combines with J gene TRBJ1-1; D is perhaps TRBD1 (6 bases). This CDR3 comprises 15 residues. In germline, CDR1 is LGHNA, CDR2 YSLEER. The V end lost 1 base, the J end lost 3 bases, and 12 bases lay between the germline ends. The CDR3 coding sequence is TGCGCCAGCAGCCAAGTCTGGACAGCGGACACTGAAGCTTTCTTT. Its protein is CASSQVWTADTEAFF.

The sample holds a few counts of this clone. V gene TRBV20-1 combines with J gene TRBJ2-1; no reliable D call. CDR1 and CDR2 (germline): DFQATT, SNEGSKA (reference sequence). V was pared by 5 bases and J by 4 bases, with 6 bases between. The CDR3 loop spans 11 amino acids. CDR3 sequence reads: CSAPEYNEQFF. The CDR3 DNA follows: TGCAGTGCTCCGGAGTACAATGAGCAGTTCTTC.

This chain joins TRBV4-2 and TRBJ2-3; 9 nucleotides agree with TRBD2. The germline V gene has CDR1 LGHNA and CDR2 YNFKEQ. V lost 0 bases and J lost 3; bases outside the gene matches: 4. The CDR3 has 16 amino acids. The CDR3 loop reads CASSQDVGLATDTQYF. CDR3 sequence (DNA): TGTGCCAGCAGCCAAGATGTTGGACTAGCGACAGATACGCAGTATTTT.

The genes are TRBV2 and TRBJ2-6; D unresolved. The CDR3 has 14 amino acids. Trimming removed 6 bases from V and 0 bases from J, with 6 bases in between. Germline assignment: CDR1 SNHLY and CDR2 FYNNEI. CDR3 nucleotide sequence: TGTGCCAGCAGCCGAAGCTCTGGGGCCAACGTCCTGACTTTC. It encodes CASSRSSGANVLTF.

The CDR3 DNA sequence: TGTGCCAGCAGTTATCGTCGGGGCCAAAACGAGCAGTACTTC. Protein product: CASSYRRGQNEQYF. The chain links TRBV2 to TRBJ2-7; D is tentatively TRBD1 or TRBD2 (5 bases each). The CDR3 length is 14 residues. V gave up 5 bases and J gave up 5 bases, with 16 bases separating them. Germline V gives CDR1 SNHLY, CDR2 FYNNEI.

The table lists this clone with a few counts. The chain carries TRBV5-1 and TRBJ1-1; D gene uncertain. Germline assignment: CDR1 SGHRS and CDR2 YFSETQ. V gave up 2 bases and J gave up 2 bases, with 7 bases separating them. This CDR3 is 13 amino acids long. The CDR3 coding sequence is TGCGCCAGCAGCTTTAATGATAACACTGAAGCTTTCTTT. Its protein product is CASSFNDNTEAFF.

V is TRBV10-3 and J is TRBJ2-3; possible D gene TRBD2, 6 bases. The germline gives CDR1 ENHRY, CDR2 SYGVKD. CDR3 length: 14 amino acids. The V end lost 6 bases, the J end lost 0 bases, and 10 bases lay between the germline ends. The CDR3 DNA sequence: TGTGCCATCAGAACCGGGACTAGCACAGATACGCAGTATTTT. It specifies CAIRTGTSTDTQYF.

The V call is TRBV11-2, the J call TRBJ2-3; TRBD1 or TRBD2 may be the D gene (5 bases each). There are 14 residues in the CDR3. The ends were cut back, 8 bases at V and 6 bases at J, with 18 bases in the middle. Germline-derived CDR1 and CDR2 are SGHAT and FQNNGV. The CDR3, as DNA: TGTGCCAGCGAGGAGACTACAGGCTCGGATACGCAGTATTTT. This encodes CASEETTGSDTQYF.

V usage is TRBV9 and J usage is TRBJ2-2, with 7 positions matching TRBD2. V lost 0 bases and J lost 0; bases outside the gene matches: 8. Germline CDR1 reads SGDLS; CDR2 reads YYNGEE. This CDR3 is built from 18 residues. The CDR3, as DNA: TGTGCCAGCAGCGTAGTCGCTGAGCGGGGCCCGAACACCGGGGAGCTGTTTTTT. Translation gives CASSVVAERGPNTGELFF.

V gene TRBV7-2 combines with J gene TRBJ1-1; TRBD1 aligns across 7 bases. The germline gives CDR1 SGHTA, CDR2 FQGNSA. The CDR3 is made up of 15 amino acids. Germline trimming cut 1 base from V and 4 bases from J; bases unmatched to any gene: 6. CDR3 protein: CASSLESRQGTEAFF. Here the CDR3 DNA reads TGTGCCAGCAGCTTAGAATCCCGACAGGGCACTGAAGCTTTCTTT.

The chain uses TRBV19 and TRBJ1-4; the D is unclear. Germline V lookup: CDR1 LNHDA, CDR2 SQIVND (reference sequence). The CDR3 covers 14 residues. Trimming removed 5 bases at V and 3 bases at J, with 10 bases between. The CDR3 spells CASSPWTANEKLFF. In nucleotides, the CDR3 is TGTGCCAGTAGTCCGTGGACTGCTAATGAAAAACTGTTTTTT.

The chain uses TRBV12-5 and TRBJ1-4; TRBD1 aligns across 7 bases. The V and J ends lost 5 bases and 2 bases, in that order; junction bases with no gene match: 14. Germline lookup yields CDR1 LGHNT and CDR2 FRNRAP. This CDR3 is 18 amino acids long. The CDR3 spells CASGLSQGDTWTNEKLFF. CDR3 DNA: TGTGCTAGTGGTCTCTCCCAGGGGGACACATGGACTAATGAAAAACTGTTTTTT.

This clone was seen just once. V usage is TRBV10-1 and J usage is TRBJ1-6, with D hard to call. The CDR3 has 11 amino acids. Deletions cut 3 bases from V and 7 bases from J, with 1 base between. CDR1 is WNHNN and CDR2 is SYGVQD in the germline V gene (reference sequence). The CDR3 DNA reads TGCGCCAGCAGTGAAAATTCACCCCTCCACTTT. It encodes CASSENSPLHF.

The CDR3 DNA reads as TGCGCCAGCAGCTTGGAGGGGCTCCTGCCCACAGATACGCAGTATTTT. This encodes CASSLEGLLPTDTQYF. V gene TRBV5-1 combines with J gene TRBJ2-3, with a tentative D call TRBD1 (5 bases). Germline CDR1 reads SGHRS; CDR2 reads YFSETQ. The CDR3 runs 16 residues. The V and J ends lost 0 bases and 2 bases respectively, with 13 bases between them. Looking up the rest from reference TRBV5-1 and TRBJ2-3 gives the full variable domain: KAGVTQTPRYLIKTRGQQVTLSCSPISGHRSVSWYQQTPGQGLQFLFEYFSETQRNKGNFPGRFSGRQFSNSRSEMNVSTLELGDSALYLCASSLEGLLPTDTQYFGPGTRLTVL.

This chain uses TRBV4-3 with TRBJ1-2, with D tentatively TRBD1 (6 bases). There are 15 residues in the CDR3. Germline V gives CDR1 LGHNA, CDR2 YSLEER. V was cut by 5 bases and J by 0 bases, with 13 bases left in between. The CDR3 region is CASSYSDSSNYGYTF. The CDR3 DNA follows: TGCGCCAGCAGCTATTCGGACAGCTCTAACTATGGCTACACCTTC.

The chain couples TRBV7-2 to TRBJ2-3; no clear D. This CDR3 contains 15 residues. In germline, CDR1 is SGHTA, CDR2 FQGNSA. V was pared by 3 bases and J by 4 bases, with 14 bases between. In DNA form, the CDR3 reads TGTGCCAGCAGCTTCAGCCGGACGCCGTCAGATACGCAGTATTTT. Residues: CASSFSRTPSDTQYF. Combining the CDR3 with reference TRBV7-2 and TRBJ2-3 gives the whole variable domain GAGVSQSPSNKVTEKGKDVELRCDPISGHTALYWYRQSLGQGLEFLIYFQGNSAPDKSGLPSDRFSAERTGGSVSTLTIQRTQQEDSAVYLCASSFSRTPSDTQYFGPGTRLTVL.

The genes are TRBV5-8 and TRBJ1-2; 7 bases fit TRBD1. Germline assignment: CDR1 SGHTS and CDR2 YDEGEE. This CDR3 is 14 amino acids long. The V segment lost 6 bases and the J segment 0 bases; nucleotides outside the gene matches: 5. CDR3 bases: TGTGCCAGCACCCGGACAGGAACTAACTATGGCTACACCTTC. It codes for CASTRTGTNYGYTF.

This chain uses TRBV18 with TRBJ2-2, with a weak D call TRBD1 (6 bases). The CDR3 spans 15 residues. Looked up from germline, CDR1 is KGHSH and CDR2 is LQKENI. The germline V and J ends were trimmed by 3 bases and 4 bases, with 12 bases remaining between them. CDR3 region: CASSPPQGSTGELFF. For the CDR3, the DNA is TGTGCCAGCTCACCCCCCCAGGGGAGCACCGGGGAGCTGTTTTTT.

The chain combines TRBV6-1 with TRBJ1-1; D possibly corresponds to TRBD1 (5 bases). The CDR3 extends over 12 amino acids. Germline V gives CDR1 MNHNS, CDR2 SASEGT. The V end was cut by 8 bases, the J end by 6 bases, with 13 bases between. For the CDR3, the DNA is TGTGCCAGCGTCCCGTGGGACGCTGAAGCTTTCTTT. Translating it yields CASVPWDAEAFF.

V usage is TRBV7-2 and J usage is TRBJ2-5; 9 bases agree with TRBD1. Germline-derived CDR1 and CDR2 are SGHTA and FQGNSA. V trimming: 5 bases; J trimming: 5 bases; junction bases outside the gene matches: 9. This CDR3 has 15 residues. This chain's CDR3 is CASSKYGTGIETQYF. CDR3 nucleotide sequence: TGTGCCAGCAGCAAATACGGGACAGGGATTGAGACCCAGTACTTC.

This clone was picked up a small number of times. The chain carries TRBV6-1 and TRBJ1-5; TRBD1 aligns across 9 bases. The CDR3 runs to 14 residues. Germline trimming cut 7 bases from V and 5 bases from J; bases unmatched to any gene: 6. Per the germline V gene, CDR1 is MNHNS and CDR2 is SASEGT. CDR3 DNA: TGTGCCAGCAAGACGGACAGGGGCCATCAGCCCCAGCATTTT. It specifies CASKTDRGHQPQHF.